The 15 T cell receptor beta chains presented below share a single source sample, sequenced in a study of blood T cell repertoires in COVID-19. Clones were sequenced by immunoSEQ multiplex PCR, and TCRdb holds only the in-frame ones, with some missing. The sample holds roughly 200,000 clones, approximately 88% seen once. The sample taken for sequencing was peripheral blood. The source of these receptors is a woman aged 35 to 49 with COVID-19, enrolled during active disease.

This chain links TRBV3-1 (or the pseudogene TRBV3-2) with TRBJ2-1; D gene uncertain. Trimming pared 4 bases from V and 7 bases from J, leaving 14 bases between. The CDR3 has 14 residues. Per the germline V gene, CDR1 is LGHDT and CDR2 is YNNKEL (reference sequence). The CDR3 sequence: CASSRSAGLNEQFF. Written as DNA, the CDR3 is TGTGCCAGCAGCCGGAGTGCTGGCCTAAATGAGCAGTTCTTC.

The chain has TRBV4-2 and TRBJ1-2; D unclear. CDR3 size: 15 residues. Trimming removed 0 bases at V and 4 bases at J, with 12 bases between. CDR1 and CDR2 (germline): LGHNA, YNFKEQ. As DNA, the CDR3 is TGTGCCAGCAGCCAAGATGACAACCCCGTCTATGGCTACACCTTC. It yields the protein CASSQDDNPVYGYTF.

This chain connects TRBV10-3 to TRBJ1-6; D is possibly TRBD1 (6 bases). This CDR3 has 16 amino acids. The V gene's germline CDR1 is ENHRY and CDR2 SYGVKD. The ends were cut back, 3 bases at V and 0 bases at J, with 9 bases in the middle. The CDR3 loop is CAISDGTSSYNSPLHF. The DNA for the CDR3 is TGTGCCATCAGTGACGGGACAAGCTCCTATAATTCACCCCTCCACTTT.

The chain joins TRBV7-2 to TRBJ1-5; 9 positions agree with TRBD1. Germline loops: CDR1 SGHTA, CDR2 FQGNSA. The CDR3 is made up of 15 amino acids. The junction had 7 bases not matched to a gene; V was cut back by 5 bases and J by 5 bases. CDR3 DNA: TGTGCCAGCAGCGATTGGACAGGGGCTCATCAGCCCCAGCATTTT. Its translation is CASSDWTGAHQPQHF.

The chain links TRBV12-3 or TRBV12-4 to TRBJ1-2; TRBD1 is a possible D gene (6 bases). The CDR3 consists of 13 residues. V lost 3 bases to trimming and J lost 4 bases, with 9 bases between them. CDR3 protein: CASSLDSFYGYTF. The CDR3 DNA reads TGTGCCAGCAGTTTGGACAGCTTCTATGGCTACACCTTC.

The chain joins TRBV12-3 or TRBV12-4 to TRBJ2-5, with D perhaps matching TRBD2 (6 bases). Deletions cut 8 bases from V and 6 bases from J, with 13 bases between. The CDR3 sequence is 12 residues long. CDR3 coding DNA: TGTGCCAGCCTTGGGACTTTAAAGACCCAGTACTTC. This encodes CASLGTLKTQYF.

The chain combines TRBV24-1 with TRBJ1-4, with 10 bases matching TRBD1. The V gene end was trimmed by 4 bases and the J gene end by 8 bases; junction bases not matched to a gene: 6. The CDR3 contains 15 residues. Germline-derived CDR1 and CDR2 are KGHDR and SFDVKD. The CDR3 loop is CATSDPGQGDEKLFF. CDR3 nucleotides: TGTGCCACCAGTGACCCCGGACAGGGGGACGAAAAACTGTTTTTT.

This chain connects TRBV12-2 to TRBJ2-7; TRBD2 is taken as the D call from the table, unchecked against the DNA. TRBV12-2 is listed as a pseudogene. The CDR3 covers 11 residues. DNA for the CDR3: TGTGCAAGTCTCCTAGCGGGAGACCACCGATTC. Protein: CASLLAGDHRF.

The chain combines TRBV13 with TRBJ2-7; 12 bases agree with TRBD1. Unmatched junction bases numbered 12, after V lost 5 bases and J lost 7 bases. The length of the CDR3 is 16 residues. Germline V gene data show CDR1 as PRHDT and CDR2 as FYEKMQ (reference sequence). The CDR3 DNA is TGTGCCAGCAGCCCCCCCCTGGGACAGGGGGCGCTTGAGCAGTACTTC. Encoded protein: CASSPPLGQGALEQYF.

CDR3 region: CAISVRGPNYGYTF. Written as DNA, the CDR3 is TGTGCCATCAGCGTGAGGGGGCCTAACTATGGCTACACCTTC. This rearrangement joins TRBV6-6 to TRBJ1-2, with 7 bases matching TRBD1. The CDR3 spans 14 residues. Per germline, CDR1 MNHNY and CDR2 SVGAGI (reference sequence). The junction had 8 bases not matched to a gene; V was cut back by 10 bases and J by 0 bases.

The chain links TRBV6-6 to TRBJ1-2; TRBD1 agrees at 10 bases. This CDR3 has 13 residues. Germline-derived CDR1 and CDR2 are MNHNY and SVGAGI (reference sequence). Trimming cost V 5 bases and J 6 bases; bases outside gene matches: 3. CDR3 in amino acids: CASSRQGANGYTF. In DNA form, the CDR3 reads TGTGCCAGCAGTCGACAGGGGGCAAATGGCTACACCTTC.

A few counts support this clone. CDR3 coding DNA: TGTGCCAGTAGATACCACCTAGCGGGGGACGAGCGGGGTACGCAGTATTTT. Translating gives CASRYHLAGDERGTQYF. The chain combines TRBV19 with TRBJ2-3; 10 bases align to TRBD2. Germline lookup yields CDR1 LNHDA and CDR2 SQIVND (reference sequence). The CDR3 sequence is 17 residues long. J gave up 8 bases and V 6 bases, and 17 bases lay outside the gene matches.

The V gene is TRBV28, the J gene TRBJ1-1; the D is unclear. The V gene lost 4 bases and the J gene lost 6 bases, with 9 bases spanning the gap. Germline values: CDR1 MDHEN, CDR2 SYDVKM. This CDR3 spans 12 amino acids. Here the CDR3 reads CASSSNGAEAFF. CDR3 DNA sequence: TGTGCCAGCAGTTCCAACGGGGCTGAAGCTTTCTTT.

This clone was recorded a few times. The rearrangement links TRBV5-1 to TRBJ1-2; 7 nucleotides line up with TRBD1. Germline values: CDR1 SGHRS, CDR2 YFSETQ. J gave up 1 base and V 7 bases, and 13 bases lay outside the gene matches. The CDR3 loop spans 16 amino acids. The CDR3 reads CASHTQTGTGNYGYTF. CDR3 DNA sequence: TGCGCCAGCCATACTCAGACAGGGACGGGTAACTATGGCTACACCTTC. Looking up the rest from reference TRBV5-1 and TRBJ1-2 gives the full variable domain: KAGVTQTPRYLIKTRGQQVTLSCSPISGHRSVSWYQQTPGQGLQFLFEYFSETQRNKGNFPGRFSGRQFSNSRSEMNVSTLELGDSALYLCASHTQTGTGNYGYTFGSGTRLTVV.

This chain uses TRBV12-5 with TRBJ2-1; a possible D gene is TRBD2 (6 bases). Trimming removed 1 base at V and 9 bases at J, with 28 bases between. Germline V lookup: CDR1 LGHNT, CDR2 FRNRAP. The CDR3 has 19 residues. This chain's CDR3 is CASGLGRQWRGGVYAEQFF. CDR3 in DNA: TGTGCTAGTGGTTTGGGACGGCAGTGGCGCGGCGGGGTGTATGCTGAGCAGTTCTTC.